One sample yielded the 26 T cell receptor beta chains listed below, sequenced in a study of CD8 T cells in Susac syndrome. With random hexamers, roughly 0.45 to 1 ug RNA was reverse transcribed. TCRdb reprocessed the immunoSEQ multiplex PCR reads with MiXCR, giving one entry per CDR3 protein. The sample consists of 150,000 to 200,000 distinct CDR3 sequences, about 94% of them appearing once. Sequencing used CD4+ T cells from PBMCs. The receptor set was obtained from a human donor in good health.

This clonotype was counted a single time. The chain combines TRBV7-3 with TRBJ1-5; 8 positions match TRBD1. V lost 2 bases and J lost 9; bases outside the gene matches: 3. The CDR3 runs to 13 residues. The germline gives CDR1 SGHTA, CDR2 FQGTGA. The CDR3 DNA is TGTGCCAGCAGCTTAGGACAGGGAAGGCCCCAGCATTTT. Residues: CASSLGQGRPQHF.

The V gene is TRBV20-1, the J gene TRBJ2-3; 7 bases agree with TRBD2. Trimming at V came to 6 bases and at J to 0 bases, leaving 12 bases not matched to a gene. Germline CDR1 DFQATT, CDR2 SNEGSKA (reference sequence). The CDR3 has 16 amino acids. CDR3 nucleotide sequence: TGCAGTGCCGAGGGAGGGTGGGTAGCTAGCACAGATACGCAGTATTTT. It translates to CSAEGGWVASTDTQYF.

The chain combines TRBV3-1 with TRBJ2-3; 14 bases fit TRBD2. Unmatched junction bases numbered 3, after V lost 1 base and J lost 0 bases. Germline assignment: CDR1 LGHDT and CDR2 YNNKEL (reference sequence). The CDR3 is made up of 18 amino acids. The CDR3 sequence: CASSQGLAGGGSTDTQYF. CDR3 in DNA: TGTGCCAGCAGCCAAGGACTAGCGGGGGGGGGTAGCACAGATACGCAGTATTTT.

V gene TRBV29-1 combines with J gene TRBJ1-4, with D unclear. The CDR3 loop spans 12 amino acids. Germline assignment: CDR1 SQVTM and CDR2 ANQGSEA. Between the trimmed V and J ends, which lost 8 bases and 10 bases, there was a span of 17 bases. The CDR3: CSSRVPDGKLFF. The CDR3, as DNA: TGCAGCTCCCGGGTCCCAGACGGAAAACTGTTTTTT.

The V and J genes are TRBV13 and TRBJ2-7, with D perhaps TRBD1 (5 bases). The V end was cut by 2 bases, the J end by 2 bases, with 10 bases between. Germline values: CDR1 PRHDT, CDR2 FYEKMQ (reference sequence). The CDR3 has 14 amino acids. The CDR3 sequence is CASSLTRQTYEQYF. The CDR3 nucleotides read TGTGCCAGCAGCTTAACAAGACAGACCTACGAGCAGTACTTC.

The chain is built from TRBV4-1 and TRBJ1-2; TRBD1 agrees at 10 bases. The trim removed 1 base at V and 6 bases at J, leaving 14 bases unmatched. CDR1 is MGHRA, CDR2 YSYEKL, per germline. The CDR3 length is 18 residues. CDR3 DNA: TGCGCCAGCAGCCAAGTGCCGAGGGGGACAGGGGCCCTCGATGGCTACACCTTC. It is translated as CASSQVPRGTGALDGYTF.

This chain uses TRBV6-5 with TRBJ2-3; TRBD2 matches 8 bases. The CDR3 length is 17 residues. V shed 3 bases and J 0 bases; nucleotides not matched to a gene: 8. The germline gives CDR1 MNHEY, CDR2 SVGAGI. This chain's CDR3 is CASSYLSGGPSTDTQYF. The DNA for the CDR3 is TGTGCCAGCAGTTATCTGAGCGGGGGCCCAAGCACAGATACGCAGTATTTT.

J is TRBJ1-3 and V is TRBV7-6; a weak D match, TRBD1 (6 bases). There are 14 residues in the CDR3. Germline V gives CDR1 SGHVS, CDR2 FNYEAQ. V lost 2 bases, J lost 3 bases, and 8 bases lay in between. The CDR3 region is CASSLSGVGNTIYF. In nucleotides, the CDR3 is TGTGCCAGCAGCTTATCAGGGGTTGGAAACACCATATATTTT. The full variable domain, with the rest looked up from reference TRBV7-6 and TRBJ1-3, is GAGVSQSPRYKVTKRGQDVALRCDPISGHVSLYWYRQALGQGPEFLTYFNYEAQQDKSGLPNDRFSAERPEGSISTLTIQRTEQRDSAMYRCASSLSGVGNTIYFGEGSWLTVV.

Here the CDR3 reads CASSQVENSPLHF. CDR3 nucleotides: TGTGCCAGCAGCCAAGTTGAGAATTCACCCCTCCACTTT. The chain recombines TRBV3-1 with TRBJ1-6, with D unresolved. The germline CDR1 and CDR2 sequences are LGHDT and YNNKEL (reference sequence). This CDR3 contains 13 residues. V was pared by 1 base and J by 7 bases, with 5 bases between.

The J gene is TRBJ2-4, the V gene TRBV6-6, with no clear D. Germline CDR1 MNHNY, CDR2 SVGAGI (reference sequence). V gave up 8 bases and J gave up 3 bases, with 5 bases separating them. The CDR3 is 11 residues long. CDR3 nucleotide sequence: TGTGCCAGCTCCGGCAAAAACATTCAGTACTTC. It encodes CASSGKNIQYF.

The chain carries TRBV9 and TRBJ2-5; D not resolved. Trimming pared 5 bases from V and 1 base from J, leaving 9 bases between. In germline, CDR1 is SGDLS, CDR2 YYNGEE. The CDR3 sequence is 13 residues long. The DNA for the CDR3 is TGTGCCAGCAGTCGTAACATCCAAGAGACCCAGTACTTC. Residues: CASSRNIQETQYF.

V and J are TRBV24-1 and TRBJ2-6; the D is unclear. CDR1 KGHDR and CDR2 SFDVKD come from the germline V gene. The CDR3 has 15 amino acids. V dropped 3 bases and J dropped 2 bases, with 7 bases sitting between them. CDR3 in DNA: TGTGCCACCAGTGATACCAAAACTGGGGCCAACGTCCTGACTTTC. Translated: CATSDTKTGANVLTF.

V usage is TRBV19 and J usage is TRBJ1-2; possibly TRBD1 for D (6 bases). This CDR3 spans 14 amino acids. Germline V lookup: CDR1 LNHDA, CDR2 SQIVND (reference sequence). Trimming cost V 3 bases and J 2 bases, with 10 bases left between them. CDR3 DNA sequence: TGTGCCAGTAGTATCCGGGACACCAACTATGGCTACACCTTC. Protein sequence: CASSIRDTNYGYTF.

V is TRBV9 and J is TRBJ2-5; a possible D gene is TRBD2 (5 bases). The CDR3 totals 15 residues. The germline V and J ends were trimmed by 1 base and 4 bases, with 14 bases remaining between them. Germline V lookup: CDR1 SGDLS, CDR2 YYNGEE. The CDR3 here is CASSVFSRSGETQYF. The CDR3 DNA is TGTGCCAGCAGCGTATTCTCCAGGAGCGGAGAGACCCAGTACTTC.

The chain carries TRBV7-3 and TRBJ2-2; possible D gene TRBD2, 6 bases. Germline loops: CDR1 SGHTA, CDR2 FQGTGA. The CDR3 runs 16 residues. Trimming took 5 bases from V and 5 from J, leaving 18 bases between them. The CDR3 coding sequence is TGTGCCAGCAGCCCAACGGGGGTATTTGGGACCGGGGAGCTGTTTTTT. It yields the protein CASSPTGVFGTGELFF.

In nucleotides, the CDR3 is TGTGCCAGCGCGAACAGGGGAGGAGGCTACGAGCAGTACTTC. Translating gives CASANRGGGYEQYF. The rearrangement uses TRBV28 and TRBJ2-7, with a possible D match to TRBD1 (7 bases). Germline V lookup: CDR1 MDHEN, CDR2 SYDVKM. The CDR3 runs to 14 residues. Trimming stripped 8 bases from V and 3 bases from J, with 17 bases between.

This chain joins TRBV20-1 and TRBJ2-1; 10 bases fit TRBD2. Germline CDR1 DFQATT, CDR2 SNEGSKA (reference sequence). The CDR3 has 13 amino acids. With V trimmed by 2 bases and J by 12 bases, 7 bases remained unmatched. This CDR3 reads CSARSLAGEGQFF. For the CDR3, the DNA is TGCAGTGCTAGATCGCTAGCGGGGGAGGGGCAGTTCTTC.

The rearrangement uses TRBV3-1 and TRBJ2-1; TRBD1 agrees at 7 bases. The CDR3 contains 15 residues. V shed 2 bases and J 4 bases; nucleotides not matched to a gene: 5. In germline, CDR1 is LGHDT, CDR2 YNNKEL (reference sequence). For the CDR3, the DNA is TGTGCCAGCAGCCAAACCCGGGACAGTTACAATGAGCAGTTCTTC. Its protein product is CASSQTRDSYNEQFF.

The chain uses TRBV3-1 and TRBJ1-6, with no clear D. The germline CDR1 and CDR2 sequences are LGHDT and YNNKEL (reference sequence). Trimming pared 4 bases from V and 5 bases from J, leaving 15 bases between. The CDR3 has 16 amino acids. This CDR3 reads CASSRASTANNSPLHF. The CDR3 nucleotides read TGTGCCAGCAGCCGAGCTTCAACTGCTAATAATTCACCCCTCCACTTT.

The chain uses TRBV2 and TRBJ2-7; 7 bases align to TRBD1. Germline V gene sequence: CDR1 SNHLY, CDR2 FYNNEI. The junction had 7 bases not matched to a gene; V was cut back by 6 bases and J by 2 bases. This CDR3 is built from 14 residues. CDR3 sequence (DNA): TGTGCCAGCAGAGACTGGACAGGCCCCTACGAGCAGTACTTC. It is translated as CASRDWTGPYEQYF. The variable domain in full, with the rest retrieved from reference TRBV2 and TRBJ2-7, is EPEVTQTPSHQVTQMGQEVILRCVPISNHLYFYWYRQILGQKVEFLVSFYNNEISEKSEIFDDQFSVERPDGSNFTLKIRSTKLEDSAMYFCASRDWTGPYEQYFGPGTRLTVT.

The chain is built from TRBV19 and TRBJ1-5; 7 bases map to TRBD1. Per germline, CDR1 LNHDA and CDR2 SQIVND (reference sequence). J gave up 0 bases and V 10 bases, and 9 bases lay outside the gene matches. CDR3 length equals 15 residues. The CDR3, as DNA: TGTGCCACCCCGGGACAGACAAATAGCAATCAGCCCCAGCATTTT. Translating gives CATPGQTNSNQPQHF.

The chain carries TRBV18 and TRBJ1-1; TRBD1 aligns across 9 bases. Germline-derived CDR1 and CDR2 are KGHSH and LQKENI. V shed 6 bases and J 4 bases; nucleotides not matched to a gene: 15. This CDR3 has 17 amino acids. CDR3 amino acids: CASSEPTGGTRSTEAFF. In DNA, the CDR3 is TGTGCCAGCTCGGAACCGACAGGGGGAACGAGGAGCACTGAAGCTTTCTTT.

The chain employs TRBV7-3 and TRBJ2-2; D possibly uses TRBD1 or TRBD2 (5 bases each). The CDR3 covers 14 residues. Trimming took off 4 bases at V and 8 bases at J, with 14 bases between the two ends. CDR1 is SGHTA and CDR2 is FQGTGA in the germline V gene. DNA of the CDR3: TGTGCCAGCAGCTCGTACCCGGGACCAGGGGAGCTGTTTTTT. Translating it yields CASSSYPGPGELFF.

The CDR3 sequence is CASNLDRHYGYTF. The CDR3 region has the DNA TGTGCCAGTAACCTGGACAGGCACTATGGCTACACCTTC. V is TRBV19 and J is TRBJ1-2; 7 nucleotides match TRBD1. This CDR3 is built from 13 residues. CDR1 and CDR2 (germline): LNHDA, SQIVND (reference sequence). Unmatched junction bases numbered 5, after V lost 7 bases and J lost 3 bases.

The chain couples TRBV5-1 to TRBJ1-1; D might be TRBD1 (6 bases). The CDR3 spans 14 residues. The germline V gene encodes CDR1 SGHRS and CDR2 YFSETQ. V lost 2 bases to trimming and J lost 4 bases, with 12 bases between them. This CDR3 reads CASSFGGSGTEAFF. CDR3 DNA: TGCGCCAGCAGCTTCGGGGGCTCGGGCACTGAAGCTTTCTTT.

This CDR3 is CASSATSTETQYF. CDR3 nucleotide sequence: TGTGCCAGCAGTGCGACTAGTACTGAGACCCAGTACTTC. This chain joins TRBV6-5 and TRBJ2-5; D is perhaps TRBD2 (6 bases). There are 13 residues in the CDR3. The ends were cut back, 5 bases at V and 5 bases at J, with 12 bases in the middle. Germline CDR1 and CDR2: MNHEY and SVGAGI.